The 27 T cell receptor beta chains given below trace back to one sample, sequenced in a study of blood T cells in healthy people across ages. Together with a sample-barcoded 5' primer, a J-beta primer mix was included in a second PCR lasting about 6 to 11 cycles. TCRdb reprocessed the 5' RACE reads via MiXCR and lists one record per CDR3 protein. The table lists 650,000 to 1,000,000 distinct CDR3 sequences, roughly 35% of them singletons. Sequences were obtained from blood. The receptors stem from a man aged 18-30 years in good health.

The chain uses TRBV12-3 or TRBV12-4 and TRBJ2-3; possibly TRBD1 for D (5 bases). The CDR3 runs 18 residues. V was trimmed by 7 bases and J by 0 bases, leaving 23 bases between them. In DNA form, the CDR3 reads TGTGCCAGCACCTTGCTAGGACAACCTCAATCTAGCACAGATACGCAGTATTTT. It yields the protein CASTLLGQPQSSTDTQYF.

The chain combines TRBV20-1 with TRBJ2-2; TRBD2 matches at 10 bases. Germline V gene lookup returns CDR1 DFQATT and CDR2 SNEGSKA (reference sequence). V trimming: 6 bases; J trimming: 2 bases; junction bases outside the gene matches: 12. The length of the CDR3 is 17 residues. The CDR3 spells CSARKSSGGINTGELFF. As DNA, the CDR3 is TGCAGTGCCAGAAAGAGTAGCGGGGGGATAAACACCGGGGAGCTGTTTTTT.

The genes are TRBV10-3 and TRBJ2-2, with TRBD1 identical over 12 bases. Looked up from germline, CDR1 is ENHRY and CDR2 is SYGVKD. The CDR3 is 14 amino acids. V dropped 11 bases and J dropped 6; count of bases not matched to a gene: 7. The CDR3 DNA sequence: TGTGCCTCGGGGACAGGGGGCGCATCCGGGGAGCTGTTTTTT. This translates into CASGTGGASGELFF.

Worth noting for this clonotype: This clone may be a read error of a much larger clone one base away. V and J are TRBV10-3 and TRBJ2-4; weak D call: TRBD2 (6 bases). The CDR3 length is 11 residues. The germline V and J ends were trimmed by 10 bases and 13 bases, with 17 bases remaining between them. CDR1 is ENHRY, CDR2 SYGVKD, per germline. CDR3: CATQGNREQYF. CDR3 DNA sequence: TGTGCCACCCAGGGCAATCGGGAGCAGTACTTC.

Many counts were recorded for this clonotype. The rearrangement joins TRBV9 to TRBJ2-5; D is possibly TRBD1 (6 bases). Trimming shortened V by 3 bases and J by 2 bases, and 14 bases separated the two germline ends. CDR1 is SGDLS, CDR2 YYNGEE, per germline. The CDR3 extends over 15 amino acids. The CDR3 bases are TGTGCCAGCAGCGAATCCGAGGGGGTACAAGAGACCCAGTACTTC. This sequence encodes CASSESEGVQETQYF.

The chain carries TRBV7-9 and TRBJ2-1; 9 bases align to TRBD2. Germline trimming cut 5 bases from V and 5 bases from J; bases unmatched to any gene: 7. Per germline, CDR1 SEHNR and CDR2 FQNEAQ (reference sequence). The CDR3 runs to 15 residues. CDR3 sequence reads: CASSLGTSINNEQFF. The CDR3 coding sequence is TGTGCCAGCAGCCTGGGGACTAGCATCAACAATGAGCAGTTCTTC.

To note about this clonotype: At one end the junction does not follow the germline gene, possibly because of a read error. The CDR3 reads CASSQGSSGGLHSYNEQFF. The CDR3 DNA follows: TGTGCCAGCAGCCAAGGCAGTAGCGGGGGACTCCACTCCTACAATGAACAGTTCTTC. The genes are TRBV4-2 and TRBJ2-1, with TRBD2 matching 9 bases. The CDR3 covers 19 residues. The germline CDR1 and CDR2 sequences are LGHNA and YNFKEQ.

The chain carries TRBV15 and TRBJ2-7; 10 positions match TRBD1. This CDR3 region has 16 residues. Germline-derived CDR1 and CDR2 are LNHNV and YYDKDF (reference sequence). V shed 1 base, J shed 2 bases, and the junction held 5 bases outside the gene matches. CDR3: CATSRGPGQGAYEQYF. The CDR3, as DNA: TGTGCCACCAGCAGAGGCCCCGGACAGGGGGCCTACGAGCAGTACTTC.

There are many counts of this clonotype. This chain uses TRBV11-2 with TRBJ2-3; D is ambiguous. Germline loops: CDR1 SGHAT, CDR2 FQNNGV. This CDR3 spans 16 amino acids. Trimming pared 0 bases from V and 10 bases from J, leaving 20 bases between. The CDR3 region is CASSLELGLSGVSQYF. CDR3 in DNA: TGTGCCAGCAGCTTAGAGTTGGGTCTTTCTGGGGTGTCGCAGTATTTT.

The chain carries TRBV5-1 and TRBJ1-6; possible D gene TRBD1, 5 bases. This CDR3 is 14 amino acids long. Trimming stripped 6 bases from V and 9 bases from J, with 16 bases between. CDR1 is SGHRS, CDR2 YFSETQ, per germline. The CDR3 bases are TGCGCCAGCACCGTAGGGGACGGCTTTTCACCCCTCCACTTT. This sequence encodes CASTVGDGFSPLHF.

V gene TRBV12-3 or TRBV12-4 combines with J gene TRBJ1-4; D might be TRBD1 (5 bases). The V end lost 4 bases, the J end lost 4 bases, and 13 bases lay between the germline ends. This CDR3 has 15 residues. The CDR3 reads CASSYVPGLNEKLFF. Written as DNA, the CDR3 is TGTGCCAGCAGTTACGTCCCAGGGCTTAATGAAAAACTGTTTTTT.

There are many counts of this clonotype. V is TRBV7-3 and J is TRBJ1-5, with no clear D. V was trimmed by 1 base and J by 9 bases, leaving 10 bases between them. The germline CDR1 and CDR2 sequences are SGHTA and FQGTGA. This CDR3 region has 13 residues. The CDR3 DNA is TGTGCCAGCAGCTTAAGTGGGCAATTGCCCCAGCATTTT. Translating gives CASSLSGQLPQHF.

J is TRBJ2-1 and V is TRBV20-1; TRBD1 matches 10 bases. The CDR3 spans 18 residues. Germline V gives CDR1 DFQATT, CDR2 SNEGSKA (reference sequence). V was pared by 2 bases and J by 0 bases, with 10 bases of the junction left unmatched. In DNA form, the CDR3 reads TGCAGTGCTAGACCAGGGACAGGGGCTTCCAGCTCCTACAATGAGCAGTTCTTC. This encodes CSARPGTGASSSYNEQFF.

In this sample, this clonotype turned up a few times. V and J are TRBV4-1 and TRBJ2-7; 12 bases are shared with TRBD2. From germline, CDR1 is MGHRA and CDR2 YSYEKL. The CDR3 consists of 16 residues. V lost 3 bases, J lost 4 bases, and 7 bases stayed unmatched. CDR3 DNA sequence: TGCGCCAGCAGCCACCAACTAGCGGGGGGCAGATACGAGCAGTACTTC. Translation: CASSHQLAGGRYEQYF.

About this clonotype: This may come from a read error, since a much larger clone is one base off. The gene calls are TRBV7-8 and TRBJ2-5, with TRBD2 matching over 11 bases. V shed 0 bases and J 2 bases; nucleotides not matched to a gene: 5. From germline, CDR1 is SGHVS and CDR2 FQNEAQ. CDR3 length: 17 residues. The CDR3 is CASSLAPSGGPQETQYF. CDR3 nucleotide sequence: TGTGCCAGCAGCTTAGCACCTAGCGGGGGGCCGCAAGAGACCCAGTACTTC.

The chain employs TRBV7-2 and TRBJ2-3; a weak D match, TRBD2 (5 bases). Deletions cut 4 bases from V and 8 bases from J, with 10 bases between. CDR3 length: 12 residues. Germline V lookup: CDR1 SGHTA, CDR2 FQGNSA. CDR3 DNA sequence: TGTGCCAGCAGCTCTAGCCTAGGTACGCAGTATTTT. As protein: CASSSSLGTQYF.

V and J are TRBV6-5 and TRBJ2-7; D is perhaps TRBD1 (6 bases). CDR1 MNHEY and CDR2 SVGAGI come from the germline V gene. V shed 0 bases and J shed 8 bases, with 11 bases lying between them. The CDR3 extends over 13 amino acids. As DNA, the CDR3 is TGTGCCAGCAGTTACTCAACAGGGATGAAGCAGTACTTC. Encoded protein: CASSYSTGMKQYF.

This clonotype was observed a handful of times. The gene calls are TRBV6-2 or TRBV6-3 and TRBJ2-1; unclear D gene. CDR3 length: 13 amino acids. Trimming removed 6 bases at V and 5 bases at J, with 11 bases between. The germline gives CDR1 MNHEY, CDR2 SVGEGT. The CDR3 protein is CASSQSFNNEQFF. In DNA, the CDR3 is TGTGCCAGCAGCCAAAGTTTCAACAATGAGCAGTTCTTC.

This clonotype showed up just a few times. The V call is TRBV7-2, the J call TRBJ1-1; a weak D match, TRBD1 (5 bases). CDR1 is SGHTA and CDR2 is FQGNSA in the germline V gene. V shed 4 bases and J shed 1 base, with 13 bases lying between them. The CDR3 runs to 15 residues. The CDR3 region has the DNA TGTGCCAGCAGCTACACCGGGACCCAGAACACTGAAGCTTTCTTT. Amino acids: CASSYTGTQNTEAFF.

The chain employs TRBV7-2 and TRBJ2-7; TRBD1 matches at 9 bases. This CDR3 region has 17 residues. V shed 4 bases and J 1 base; nucleotides not matched to a gene: 11. Looked up from germline, CDR1 is SGHTA and CDR2 is FQGNSA. CDR3 in amino acids: CASSSPQRDRESYEQYF. The DNA of the CDR3 is TGTGCCAGCAGCTCCCCTCAGCGGGACAGGGAGTCCTACGAGCAGTACTTC.

This clonotype appeared a few times. The genes are TRBV2 and TRBJ2-7, with D perhaps assigned TRBD1 or TRBD2 (6 bases each). CDR3 size: 11 residues. V lost 7 bases and J 5 bases, leaving 9 bases between the germline ends. Germline lookup yields CDR1 SNHLY and CDR2 FYNNEI. In DNA form, the CDR3 reads TGTGCCAGCACTGGGGGGCACGAGCAGTACTTC. Amino acid sequence: CASTGGHEQYF.

This clonotype occurred a few times. CDR3 in amino acids: CAISDHTTGPDTQYF. Here the CDR3 DNA reads TGTGCCATCAGTGACCATACGACAGGGCCAGATACGCAGTATTTT. The genes are TRBV10-3 and TRBJ2-3, with 7 bases fitting TRBD1. The CDR3 consists of 15 residues. Germline V lookup: CDR1 ENHRY, CDR2 SYGVKD. V was pared by 3 bases and J by 4 bases, with 7 bases of the junction left unmatched.

A remark on this clonotype: As the CDR3 is not closed by the conserved phenylalanine or tryptophan, this likely results from a read error. J is TRBJ1-5 and V is TRBV20-1; no clear D gene. Germline V lookup: CDR1 DFQATT, CDR2 SNEGSKA (reference sequence). The CDR3 has 14 amino acids. Trimming left V 3 bases short and J 1 base short, with 10 bases between. CDR3 coding DNA: TGCAGTGCTAGCCCCGGGCTAAGCAATCAGCCCCAGCATTTA. It specifies CSASPGLSNQPQHL.

The chain has TRBV5-1 and TRBJ2-1; D gene ambiguous. The germline gives CDR1 SGHRS, CDR2 YFSETQ. This CDR3 spans 15 amino acids. V gave up 0 bases and J gave up 10 bases, with 17 bases separating them. DNA for the CDR3: TGCGCCAGCAGCTTGGCCCGGACCTACCAAGGAGAGCAGTTCTTC. Its protein is CASSLARTYQGEQFF.

The V call is TRBV5-1, the J call TRBJ2-5, with TRBD1 matching over 7 bases. J lost 5 bases, V lost 4 bases, and 14 bases had no gene match. This CDR3 is built from 16 residues. The V gene's germline CDR1 is SGHRS and CDR2 YFSETQ. This CDR3 reads CASSQGQDPGVETQYF. The CDR3 region has the DNA TGCGCCAGCAGCCAAGGACAGGACCCTGGTGTGGAGACCCAGTACTTC.

This clonotype was observed at least ten times. This rearrangement joins TRBV7-2 to TRBJ2-5; D possibly corresponds to TRBD1 (5 bases). This CDR3 contains 14 residues. V gave up 2 bases and J gave up 0 bases, with 7 bases separating them. Germline loops: CDR1 SGHTA, CDR2 FQGNSA. CDR3 nucleotide sequence: TGTGCCAGCAGCTTATACAGGAACCAAGAGACCCAGTACTTC. Its translation is CASSLYRNQETQYF.

This clonotype was picked up a small number of times. It may be a read error: a sequence one base away is much more abundant. The chain employs TRBV11-3 and TRBJ2-1; perhaps TRBD1 as D (6 bases). V dropped 5 bases and J dropped 6 bases, with 11 bases sitting between them. Germline assignment: CDR1 SGHNT and CDR2 YENEEA. CDR3 length: 13 residues. The CDR3 loop is CASSPGQFNEQFF. The CDR3 DNA reads TGTGCCAGCAGCCCCGGACAGTTCAATGAGCAGTTCTTC. Using reference TRBV11-3 and TRBJ2-1 for the parts outside the CDR3, the full variable domain is EAGVVQSPRYKIIEKKQPVAFWCNPISGHNTLYWYLQNLGQGPELLIRYENEEAVDDSQLPKDRFSAERLKGVDSTLKIQPAELGDSAVYLCASSPGQFNEQFFGPGTRLTVL.